The 17 T cell receptor beta chains listed next were all sequenced from one sample in a study of high-grade serous ovarian cancer treatment subgroups. Produced via immunoSEQ multiplex PCR; TCRdb's table is partial and in-frame only. The profile shows some 900 clones, 78% of them singletons. Tumor tissue was taken before any definitive surgery or chemotherapy was given. Sequencing input: tumor tissue. The receptors derive from a human donor with high-grade serous ovarian cancer.

DNA for the CDR3: TGTGCCAGTAGTTTCTACGGACAGGGGGCCTTTGGAAACACCATATATTTT. It translates to CASSFYGQGAFGNTIYF. The V and J genes are TRBV19 and TRBJ1-3; TRBD1 matches 11 bases. The V and J ends lost 5 bases and 3 bases, in that order; junction bases with no gene match: 9. Per germline, CDR1 LNHDA and CDR2 SQIVND (reference sequence). The CDR3 totals 17 residues.

The chain employs TRBV12-5 and TRBJ2-7; D possibly corresponds to TRBD1 (7 bases). In germline, CDR1 is LGHNT, CDR2 FRNRAP. Trimming pared 6 bases from V and 1 base from J, leaving 16 bases between. The CDR3 contains 15 residues. The CDR3 nucleotides read TGTGCTAGTGGCCGGGTGCGGGACAGATCCTACGAGCAGTACTTC. Encoded protein: CASGRVRDRSYEQYF.

This clone was seen more than once but under ten times. V and J are TRBV5-1 and TRBJ1-1; possibly TRBD1 for D (5 bases). The CDR3 has 14 residues. The germline V gene encodes CDR1 SGHRS and CDR2 YFSETQ. The ends were cut back, 2 bases at V and 3 bases at J, with 11 bases in the middle. In nucleotides, the CDR3 is TGCGCCAGCAGCTTAATCGGGGGGGACACTGAAGCTTTCTTT. It translates to CASSLIGGDTEAFF. Using reference TRBV5-1 and TRBJ1-1 for the parts outside the CDR3, the full variable domain is KAGVTQTPRYLIKTRGQQVTLSCSPISGHRSVSWYQQTPGQGLQFLFEYFSETQRNKGNFPGRFSGRQFSNSRSEMNVSTLELGDSALYLCASSLIGGDTEAFFGQGTRLTVV.

This chain uses TRBV4-3 with TRBJ2-1; D unresolved. V gave up 0 bases and J gave up 3 bases, with 3 bases separating them. CDR1 is LGHNA and CDR2 is YSLEER in the germline V gene. The CDR3 length is 13 residues. The CDR3 reads CASSQDGYNEQFF. As DNA, the CDR3 is TGCGCCAGCAGCCAAGATGGCTACAATGAGCAGTTCTTC.

This chain joins TRBV19 and TRBJ1-1; TRBD1 is a possible D gene (5 bases). Germline CDR1 LNHDA, CDR2 SQIVND (reference sequence). CDR3 length: 15 residues. The V end was cut by 4 bases, the J end by 4 bases, with 16 bases between. The chain's CDR3 is CASSRPVAGGTEAFF. For the CDR3, the DNA is TGTGCCAGTAGTAGGCCCGTTGCGGGGGGCACTGAAGCTTTCTTT.

The V gene is TRBV9, the J gene TRBJ1-3; D unresolved. The CDR3 loop spans 13 amino acids. The germline V gene encodes CDR1 SGDLS and CDR2 YYNGEE. V was shortened by 3 bases and J by 5 bases, with 9 bases between the two germline ends. CDR3 DNA sequence: TGTGCCAGCAGCGAGGGAGAGAGAAACACCATATATTTT. It codes for CASSEGERNTIYF.

The V call is TRBV13, the J call TRBJ2-1, with 10 bases matching TRBD1. The V gene end was trimmed by 5 bases and the J gene end by 1 base; junction bases not matched to a gene: 5. The length of the CDR3 is 16 residues. Germline V gene data show CDR1 as PRHDT and CDR2 as FYEKMQ (reference sequence). The CDR3 region has the DNA TGTGCCAGCAGCGCATTGGGACAGGGGTCCTACAATGAGCAGTTCTTC. Amino acid sequence: CASSALGQGSYNEQFF.

The gene calls are TRBV25-1 and TRBJ1-2; D is undetermined. Germline V gene sequence: CDR1 MGHDK, CDR2 SYGVNS. V gave up 5 bases and J gave up 4 bases, with 14 bases separating them. CDR3 length equals 14 residues. In DNA form, the CDR3 reads TGTGCCAGCAGTTCCGGACCTTACTCCTATGGCTACACCTTC. Protein sequence: CASSSGPYSYGYTF.

The CDR3, as DNA: TGTGCCAGCAGTACCAAGGACCGCACGAACTATGGCTACACCTTC. Translated: CASSTKDRTNYGYTF. The chain has TRBV6-6 and TRBJ1-2; D gene ambiguous. The CDR3 sequence is 15 residues long. Between the trimmed V and J ends, which lost 5 bases and 2 bases, there was a span of 15 bases. Germline CDR1 MNHNY, CDR2 SVGAGI (reference sequence).

This chain joins TRBV30 and TRBJ2-3, with 9 positions matching TRBD2. V was pared by 2 bases and J by 2 bases, with 2 bases of the junction left unmatched. The CDR3 extends over 14 amino acids. Germline loops: CDR1 GTSNPN, CDR2 SVGIG (reference sequence). CDR3 residues: CAWSPSGTTDTQYF. The CDR3 region has the DNA TGTGCCTGGAGTCCTAGCGGGACCACAGATACGCAGTATTTT.

The chain uses TRBV7-3 and TRBJ2-5; 11 nucleotides align to TRBD2. Germline V lookup: CDR1 SGHTA, CDR2 FQGTGA. CDR3 size: 16 residues. The ends lost 3 bases at V and 5 bases at J; junction bases unmatched: 8. The CDR3 region has the DNA TGTGCCAGCAGCTTCCAAACTAGCGGGGGCCCTGAGACCCAGTACTTC. Translating it yields CASSFQTSGGPETQYF.

V is TRBV7-2 and J is TRBJ1-3; 11 positions match TRBD1. The V segment lost 4 bases and the J segment 3 bases; nucleotides outside the gene matches: 5. The CDR3 is 16 residues long. Germline V gene sequence: CDR1 SGHTA, CDR2 FQGNSA. The CDR3 DNA is TGTGCCAGCAGCTCGCAAGGGACAGGGGGTGGAAACACCATATATTTT. Encoded protein: CASSSQGTGGGNTIYF.

DNA of the CDR3: TGTGCCAGTAGGCTGACAGGGGAGAACACTGAAGCTTTCTTT. Translating it yields CASRLTGENTEAFF. The chain joins TRBV19 to TRBJ1-1, with 8 bases lining up with TRBD1. V lost 6 bases and J lost 1; bases outside the gene matches: 4. From germline, CDR1 is LNHDA and CDR2 SQIVND (reference sequence). The CDR3 is made up of 14 amino acids. The variable domain in full, with the rest retrieved from reference TRBV19 and TRBJ1-1, is DGGITQSPKYLFRKEGQNVTLSCEQNLNHDAMYWYRQDPGQGLRLIYYSQIVNDFQKGDIAEGYSVSREKKESFPLTVTSAQKNPTAFYLCASRLTGENTEAFFGQGTRLTVV.

This clone was counted a few times. The rearrangement joins TRBV4-2 to TRBJ2-5; 11 positions match TRBD2. Germline-derived CDR1 and CDR2 are LGHNA and YNFKEQ. The V segment lost 4 bases and the J segment 0 bases; nucleotides outside the gene matches: 4. The CDR3 totals 16 residues. The DNA of the CDR3 is TGTGCCAGCAGCCTATCGACTAGCGGGAACCAAGAGACCCAGTACTTC. This codes for CASSLSTSGNQETQYF.

The gene calls are TRBV6-1 and TRBJ2-1; 9 bases align to TRBD1. The germline gives CDR1 MNHNS, CDR2 SASEGT. CDR3 size: 14 residues. J was trimmed by 7 bases and V by 4 bases; bases with no gene match: 5. Here the CDR3 DNA reads TGTGCCAGCAGTGGATTACAGGGGGCGAATGAGCAGTTCTTC. It translates to CASSGLQGANEQFF.

In DNA form, the CDR3 reads TGTGCCAGCAGCTTAGTAGTAGCGGGAGGGCAGCAAGAGACCCAGTACTTC. The encoded protein is CASSLVVAGGQQETQYF. The chain recombines TRBV11-2 with TRBJ2-5; 11 nucleotides align to TRBD2. Per germline, CDR1 SGHAT and CDR2 FQNNGV. The length of the CDR3 is 17 residues. The junction had 6 bases not matched to a gene; V was cut back by 1 base and J by 2 bases.

The rearrangement links TRBV6-4 to TRBJ2-2; perhaps TRBD1 as D (6 bases). This CDR3 region has 14 residues. Germline CDR1 reads MRHNA; CDR2 reads SNTAGT. V was pared by 2 bases and J by 3 bases, with 7 bases between. The CDR3 loop is CASSDEGDTGELFF. CDR3 sequence (DNA): TGTGCCAGCAGTGACGAGGGGGACACCGGGGAGCTGTTTTTT.